The 24 T cell receptor beta chains given below trace back to one sample, sequenced in a study of T-cell memory formation after mild COVID-19 (dated by TCRdb to the early 2020s). Libraries were made using 5' RACE. The listed sequencing device is Illumina NovaSeq 6000. TCRdb reprocessed the public reads (quality trimming at Q25 with fastp, clone calling with MiXCR) and kept in-frame beta chains. Each entry is one CDR3 protein sequence, shown with its most common DNA and genes. The sample records 340,000 or so distinct CDR3 sequences, about an eighth of which are singletons. The top ten constitute about a fifth of the sample. The specimen was PBMCs or a T cell subset sorted from them (not recorded which). The source is a man younger than 35 who had mild COVID-19 (a few samples of this study predate the infection). The sample titles of this study are shuffled in the database, so cell type and time point are left out; the donor was told from shared clones.

This clonotype was seen a handful of times. The rearrangement links TRBV29-1 to TRBJ2-7, with 7 nucleotides matching TRBD1. The CDR3 has 14 residues. The germline gives CDR1 SQVTM, CDR2 ANQGSEA. Germline trimming cut 4 bases from V and 3 bases from J; bases unmatched to any gene: 9. The CDR3, as DNA: TGCAGCGTTGCTCTACACCGGGACAGCTACGAGCAGTACTTC. Protein sequence: CSVALHRDSYEQYF.

In its sample, this clonotype was seen a few times. The chain employs TRBV7-6 and TRBJ2-5, with TRBD1 matching 7 bases. Germline V CDR1 and CDR2: SGHVS, FNYEAQ. CDR3 size: 13 residues. V trimming: 8 bases; J trimming: 4 bases; junction bases outside the gene matches: 7. This chain's CDR3 is CASRERGRETQYF. Written as DNA, the CDR3 is TGTGCCAGCCGGGAAAGGGGGCGAGAGACCCAGTACTTC.

In this sample, this clonotype turned up a few times. The J gene is TRBJ1-1, the V gene TRBV2, with 9 bases aligning to TRBD1. Germline V gives CDR1 SNHLY, CDR2 FYNNEI. V lost 6 bases and J lost 11; bases outside the gene matches: 7. The CDR3 has 12 residues. The CDR3 loop reads CASRENRGPAFF. In DNA form, the CDR3 reads TGTGCCAGCAGGGAGAACAGGGGGCCGGCTTTCTTT.

This sequence joins TRBV7-9 and TRBJ1-2, with a tentative D call TRBD1 (6 bases). The CDR3 consists of 16 residues. The V gene's germline CDR1 is SEHNR and CDR2 FQNEAQ (reference sequence). The V and J ends lost 0 bases and 1 base respectively, with 12 bases between them. In DNA, the CDR3 is TGTGCCAGCAGCTTAGCGGACAGCTTAAATAACTATGGCTACACCTTC. Translating it yields CASSLADSLNNYGYTF.

This clonotype was seen repeatedly, ten times or more. V usage is TRBV4-1 and J usage is TRBJ1-2; D ambiguous. The V gene's germline CDR1 is MGHRA and CDR2 YSYEKL. Deletions cut 1 base from V and 6 bases from J, with 3 bases between. This CDR3 region has 11 residues. The CDR3 here is CASSQGDGYTF. The CDR3 DNA is TGCGCCAGCAGCCAAGGGGATGGCTACACCTTC.

This clonotype showed up just a few times. The chain combines TRBV12-3 or TRBV12-4 with TRBJ2-3; 8 bases fit TRBD1. Losses at the gene ends were 9 bases for V and 1 base for J; bases not matched to a gene: 9. This CDR3 has 15 amino acids. CDR3 sequence reads: CASKRQGLGTDTQYF. CDR3 sequence (DNA): TGTGCCAGTAAAAGACAGGGGCTGGGCACAGATACGCAGTATTTT.

This sequence joins TRBV6-2 or TRBV6-3 and TRBJ2-2; 7 bases line up with TRBD1. CDR3 length: 19 residues. The V gene's germline CDR1 is MNHEY and CDR2 SVGEGT. V shed 7 bases and J 2 bases; nucleotides not matched to a gene: 19. This CDR3 reads CASTWDRFVPGKNTGELFF. DNA of the CDR3: TGTGCCAGCACTTGGGACAGATTCGTACCGGGGAAAAACACCGGGGAGCTGTTTTTT.

A few counts support this clonotype. The chain employs TRBV5-1 and TRBJ2-1; perhaps TRBD2 as D (6 bases). CDR1 is SGHRS, CDR2 YFSETQ, per germline. V lost 3 bases, J lost 0 bases, and 10 bases lay in between. The CDR3 is 15 residues long. DNA of the CDR3: TGCGCCAGCAGCTCGGGGGAGAGCTCCTACAATGAGCAGTTCTTC. Its translation is CASSSGESSYNEQFF.

The chain has TRBV5-1 and TRBJ2-3; D is possibly TRBD2 (7 bases). The germline V and J ends were trimmed by 7 bases and 2 bases, with 17 bases remaining between them. Germline-derived CDR1 and CDR2 are SGHRS and YFSETQ. The CDR3 consists of 15 residues. The CDR3 coding sequence is TGCGCCAGCGCCACTCGGGGGGCTGCCACAGATACGCAGTATTTT. Amino acids: CASATRGAATDTQYF.

This chain uses TRBV29-1 with TRBJ2-5; 12 bases line up with TRBD2. V shed 3 bases and J 2 bases; nucleotides not matched to a gene: 7. The CDR3 spans 16 residues. Germline V gives CDR1 SQVTM, CDR2 ANQGSEA. The CDR3 is CSVDGLAGLTQETQYF. CDR3 DNA sequence: TGCAGCGTTGACGGACTAGCGGGGTTAACTCAAGAGACCCAGTACTTC.

This clonotype has just a few counts. CDR3 nucleotides: TGTGCCAGCAGCCAGACAGGGGCGGGACTGGAAGCTTTCTTT. This encodes CASSQTGAGLEAFF. The chain is built from TRBV14 and TRBJ1-1; 8 bases are a match to TRBD1. V lost 3 bases to trimming and J lost 8 bases; unmatched junction nucleotides: 8. Germline V gene data show CDR1 as SGHDN and CDR2 as FVKESK. The CDR3 is 14 residues long.

This chain connects TRBV3-1 to TRBJ1-2; 7 positions match TRBD1. J lost 6 bases, V lost 5 bases, and 6 bases had no gene match. Germline V gene data show CDR1 as LGHDT and CDR2 as YNNKEL (reference sequence). CDR3 length equals 13 residues. CDR3 in amino acids: CASSYGTVDGYTF. The CDR3 DNA reads as TGTGCCAGCAGCTACGGGACAGTAGATGGCTACACCTTC.

V usage is TRBV11-2 and J usage is TRBJ2-1; D tentatively reads TRBD1 or TRBD2 (6 bases each). CDR1 SGHAT and CDR2 FQNNGV come from the germline V gene. This CDR3 contains 11 residues. V lost 3 bases, J lost 15 bases, and 12 bases lay in between. The CDR3, as DNA: TGTGCCAGCAGCTTGGGGGGCGGACGGTTCTTC. Its protein is CASSLGGGRFF.

This clonotype was seen more than once but under ten times. The gene calls are TRBV5-6 and TRBJ2-2; 9 nucleotides align to TRBD1. The CDR3 has 15 residues. CDR1 and CDR2 (germline): SGHDT, YYEEEE. J gave up 7 bases and V 2 bases, and 6 bases lay outside the gene matches. The CDR3 loop is CASSFATGGIGELFF. Here the CDR3 DNA reads TGTGCCAGCAGCTTCGCGACAGGGGGGATCGGGGAGCTGTTTTTT.

The chain employs TRBV12-3 or TRBV12-4 and TRBJ2-7, with D unclear. V shed 3 bases and J shed 0 bases, with 9 bases lying between them. The CDR3 has 14 residues. CDR3 DNA: TGTGCCAGCAGTTTGGGTCAGGACTCCTACGAGCAGTACGTC. This codes for CASSLGQDSYEQYV.

This clonotype occurred a few times. The rearrangement links TRBV18 to TRBJ1-5; tentatively, D is TRBD1 (6 bases). Germline loops: CDR1 KGHSH, CDR2 LQKENI. Trimming cost V 8 bases and J 7 bases, with 12 bases left between them. This CDR3 has 12 residues. The DNA of the CDR3 is TGTGCCAGCCGCGGGGGCCCCCAGCCCCAGCATTTT. Translated, it gives CASRGGPQPQHF.

CDR3 sequence reads: CASSIPGEDGYTF. DNA of the CDR3: TGTGCCAGTAGTATACCCGGGGAGGATGGCTACACCTTC. The chain carries TRBV19 and TRBJ1-2; no clear D. The CDR3 has 13 residues. Germline values: CDR1 LNHDA, CDR2 SQIVND (reference sequence). The V end was cut by 2 bases, the J end by 6 bases, with 10 bases between.

The chain combines TRBV4-3 with TRBJ1-2; no firm D call. The CDR3 length is 15 residues. Germline V gives CDR1 LGHNA, CDR2 YSLEER. V lost 0 bases, J lost 4 bases, and 12 bases lay in between. The CDR3 spells CASSQDQRSPYGYTF. The CDR3 DNA sequence: TGCGCCAGCAGCCAAGATCAACGGTCCCCCTATGGCTACACCTTC.

The genes are TRBV6-6 and TRBJ2-3, with D possibly TRBD2 on 5 matching bases. Germline loops: CDR1 MNHNY, CDR2 SVGAGI (reference sequence). This CDR3 has 14 amino acids. The ends were cut back, 10 bases at V and 0 bases at J, with 14 bases in the middle. CDR3 in amino acids: CAIRERRSTDTQYF. CDR3 in DNA: TGTGCCATTCGCGAGCGGCGTAGCACAGATACGCAGTATTTT.

The chain combines TRBV2 with TRBJ2-5, with a weak D call TRBD1 (6 bases). In germline, CDR1 is SNHLY, CDR2 FYNNEI. The V end lost 6 bases, the J end lost 5 bases, and 10 bases lay between the germline ends. The CDR3 contains 12 residues. For the CDR3, the DNA is TGTGCCAGCAGCCAGGGGTCGGAGACCCAGTACTTC. It translates to CASSQGSETQYF.

The chain employs TRBV4-1 and TRBJ1-5, with a possible D match to TRBD1 (5 bases). With 2 bases removed from V and 5 bases from J, the gap between germline ends came to 31 bases. Germline V gives CDR1 MGHRA, CDR2 YSYEKL. The CDR3 consists of 21 residues. In DNA form, the CDR3 reads TGCGCCAGCAGCCAAAGGGAACCTTCTTCCTTCAGGGCGGAGAGGGATCAGCCCCAGCATTTT. Its protein is CASSQREPSSFRAERDQPQHF.

In this sample, this clonotype turned up once. The chain combines TRBV20-1 with TRBJ1-5, with D perhaps TRBD1 (5 bases). There are 14 residues in the CDR3. Germline V gives CDR1 DFQATT, CDR2 SNEGSKA (reference sequence). Trimming pared 0 bases from V and 3 bases from J, leaving 9 bases between. The CDR3 sequence: CSAREGTVNQPQHF. In nucleotides, the CDR3 is TGCAGTGCTAGAGAAGGGACGGTCAATCAGCCCCAGCATTTT.

This clonotype occurred many times. The gene calls are TRBV5-1 and TRBJ2-3, with 8 bases that match TRBD1. V trimming: 5 bases; J trimming: 4 bases; junction bases outside the gene matches: 0. Germline lookup yields CDR1 SGHRS and CDR2 YFSETQ. The CDR3 runs 12 residues. The CDR3 sequence: CASRQGADTQYF. CDR3 sequence (DNA): TGCGCCAGCAGACAGGGGGCAGATACGCAGTATTTT.

The chain has TRBV29-1 and TRBJ1-1; D is ambiguous. Germline CDR1 and CDR2: SQVTM and ANQGSEA. The V and J ends lost 4 bases and 2 bases respectively, with 8 bases between them. The CDR3 spans 12 residues. The CDR3 DNA sequence: TGCAGCGTTGTGGATAGCAACACTGAAGCTTTCTTT. Translated: CSVVDSNTEAFF.